This T cell receptor (beta chain) is drawn from a study of cytomegalovirus exposure and HLA in healthy donors. PCR used 60 Vbeta primers and 13 Jbeta primers. Using immunoSEQ multiplex PCR, the repertoire was profiled, and TCRdb retains in-frame clones only, with some absent. Of approximately 290,000 clones in the sample, about four fifths were seen once. Findings and caveats of the study: A cluster of highly shared sequence variants was likely a sequencing artifact. Rare TCR sequences dominated, though some public TCRs recurred in many donors. HLA alleles showed associations with 16,951 TCR beta sequences in a later analysis, at a 0.05 false discovery rate.

With respect to this clone: The antigen is not known.

Germline V gives CDR1 SQVTM, CDR2 ANQGSEA. V was pared by 4 bases and J by 3 bases, with 8 bases of the junction left unmatched. The CDR3 runs 15 residues. The source of this sequence is a girl aged 2-15 years in good health and CMV-seronegative. This chain joins TRBV29-1 and TRBJ2-7; 11 bases fit TRBD2. The sample taken for sequencing was PBMCs. The CDR3 DNA reads as TGCAGCGTTGCATCCACTAGCGGGAGACTCTACGAGCAGTACTTC. It yields the protein CSVASTSGRLYEQYF.